The sequence of this T cell receptor beta chain was determined in a study of T cells in localized non-small cell lung cancer. Study findings and constraints: Sequencing was restricted to one tumor region; therefore, heterogeneity remains possible. The greatest T cell clonality was found in uninvolved adjacent lung (higher than in tumor). Adjacent lung was found to contain a median approximately 60 of the top 100 tumor clones.

Libraries were prepared by immunoSEQ multiplex PCR; TCRdb keeps only in-frame clonotypes and omits some of them. The sample holds approximately 30,000 clones; 65% to 90% are singletons and the top ten take less than 5%. In the case of this clone: Its specificity is not known.

Sequenced here: peripheral blood, sampled before any cancer treatment. This sequence originates from a male donor at least 60 years old with stage III lung adenocarcinoma.

As DNA, the CDR3 is TGTGCCAGCAGGAACACAGGGGGCAGGACTGAAGCTTTCTTT. Protein sequence: CASRNTGGRTEAFF. The rearrangement links TRBV27 to TRBJ1-1; TRBD1 matches at 9 bases. Trimming removed 6 bases from V and 5 bases from J; junction bases left unmatched: 7. This CDR3 has 14 residues. The V gene's germline CDR1 is MNHEY and CDR2 SMNVEV (reference sequence).